The rows below give T cell receptor beta chains drawn from one sample of a study of cytomegalovirus exposure and HLA in healthy donors. The protocol was immunoSEQ multiplex PCR, while the TCRdb copy is restricted to in-frame clones and leaves out a portion. This sample carries just over 200,000 clones, around 70% of them seen once, and the ten largest clones take less than 3%. The specimen was PBMCs. The receptors stem from a man between 40 and 49 years old in good health and CMV-seropositive. CDR3s include the opening cysteine and the closing phenylalanine or tryptophan. The D gene is left open where the match is weak. A clone size is listed for some rows: how often the clone was seen (once, few, many), or a class if it is expanded.

j_call clone_size d_call v_call cdr3_aa
TRBJ1-2 - TRBD1 TRBV5-4 CASSLDRVSGYTF
TRBJ2-3 - TRBD2 TRBV7-2 CASSSSSGGPNTQYF
TRBJ2-1 once - TRBV6-5 CASSYPNNEQFF
TRBJ2-6 - - TRBV19 CASSIEGPGANVLTF
TRBJ2-7 - - TRBV2 CASSVGQSHYEQYF
TRBJ2-3 - TRBD1 TRBV6-1 CASRRQGLGYF
TRBJ1-6 - - TRBV5-4 CASSLLTDNSPLHF
TRBJ1-5 - - TRBV12-5 CASGSQTGYQPQHF
TRBJ2-5 few TRBD2 TRBV11-3 CASSSGLAGGEETQYF
TRBJ1-1 - - TRBV7-7 CASSPNPGTEAFF
TRBJ2-7 - - TRBV7-9 CASSPRLHEQYF
TRBJ2-7 - - TRBV28 CASIPGPGGGYEQYF
TRBJ1-1 - - TRBV27 CASSSAGGGTEAFF
TRBJ1-4 - - TRBV5-1 CASRSGDNNEKLFF
TRBJ2-3 few - TRBV28 CASGDPTDTQYF
TRBJ1-2 - - TRBV5-4 CASSLDSSAAPNYGYTF
TRBJ2-7 - TRBD1 TRBV2 CASSDGTGGTGEQYF
TRBJ1-2 - - TRBV19 CASSSGEAGAEGYTF
TRBJ1-1 - - TRBV27 CATHSLGEF
TRBJ2-1 - - TRBV5-1 CASSIGDGGSYNEQFF
TRBJ1-1 few - TRBV7-9 CASSLLQDTEAFF
TRBJ1-2 - - TRBV6-5 CASSYSAGVGYGYTF
TRBJ2-1 once TRBD1 TRBV6-4 CASSTGQGANYNEQFF